The 8 T cell receptor beta chains in this list originate from one sample, sequenced in a study of early T cells in non-severe SARS-CoV-2 infection. Via MiXCR, TCRdb re-called the 5' RACE reads, giving one row per CDR3 protein. The data contain roughly 120,000 distinct CDR3 sequences, about 15% of them singletons. The sequenced material came from whole blood. All receptors come from an adult who was a healthcare worker with PCR-confirmed SARS-CoV-2 infection or an uninfected control (not recorded which).

For this clonotype: One end of the junction is discordant with germline, which a read error may explain. The chain couples TRBV7-9 to TRBJ1-1; D unresolved. In germline, CDR1 is SEHNR, CDR2 FQNEAQ (reference sequence). This CDR3 contains 13 residues. The CDR3 reads CVSSADGLIEAFF. The CDR3 DNA is TGTGTCAGCAGCGCCGACGGATTGATTGAAGCTTTCTTT.

This clonotype was seen a few times. The rearrangement uses TRBV7-2 and TRBJ1-2, with D perhaps matching TRBD1 (5 bases). The V end lost 2 bases, the J end lost 9 bases, and 16 bases lay between the germline ends. The germline V gene has CDR1 SGHTA and CDR2 FQGNSA. The CDR3 consists of 14 residues. This CDR3 is CASSLMGLAISYTF. DNA of the CDR3: TGTGCCAGCAGCTTAATGGGGCTGGCGATAAGCTACACCTTC.

This clonotype showed up just a few times. The chain is built from TRBV5-1 and TRBJ2-7, with D possibly TRBD1 on 6 matching bases. Germline CDR1 and CDR2: SGHRS and YFSETQ. V lost 4 bases, J lost 0 bases, and 14 bases lay in between. CDR3 length: 15 amino acids. CDR3 bases: TGCGCCAGCAGCCCCTTCTCACAGGGCTCCTACGAGCAGTACTTC. Encoded protein: CASSPFSQGSYEQYF.

The count of this clonotype is one. The chain is built from TRBV20-1 and TRBJ2-7; 11 nucleotides agree with TRBD1. The junction had 11 bases not matched to a gene; V was cut back by 6 bases and J by 7 bases. Looked up from germline, CDR1 is DFQATT and CDR2 is SNEGSKA (reference sequence). This CDR3 spans 14 amino acids. This CDR3 reads CSASRDRGVWEQYF. DNA for the CDR3: TGCAGTGCCTCTCGGGACAGGGGGGTTTGGGAGCAGTACTTC.

This clonotype was detected ten times or more. V gene TRBV29-1 combines with J gene TRBJ2-1; perhaps TRBD1 as D (6 bases). Germline CDR1 reads SQVTM; CDR2 reads ANQGSEA. The CDR3 has 11 amino acids. V was pared by 3 bases and J by 10 bases, with 10 bases between. DNA for the CDR3: TGCAGCGTTGACGGAGACAGGGAGCAGTTCTTC. The encoded protein is CSVDGDREQFF.

The chain joins TRBV12-3 or TRBV12-4 to TRBJ2-3; D is possibly TRBD1 (6 bases). Trimming shortened V by 6 bases and J by 8 bases, and 24 bases separated the two germline ends. The CDR3 covers 16 residues. CDR3 in amino acids: CASSFPTGSLPGTQYF. CDR3 DNA: TGTGCCAGCAGCTTCCCCACAGGGTCCCTGCCAGGTACGCAGTATTTT.

This clonotype showed up just a few times. The chain joins TRBV5-1 to TRBJ2-3; no firm D call. Trimming left V 0 bases short and J 4 bases short, with 12 bases between. The CDR3 sequence is 15 residues long. CDR1 is SGHRS and CDR2 is YFSETQ in the germline V gene. The CDR3 DNA sequence: TGCGCCAGCAGCTTGGCGGATAGGACGTCAGATACGCAGTATTTT. It translates to CASSLADRTSDTQYF. Using reference TRBV5-1 and TRBJ2-3 for the parts outside the CDR3, the full variable domain is KAGVTQTPRYLIKTRGQQVTLSCSPISGHRSVSWYQQTPGQGLQFLFEYFSETQRNKGNFPGRFSGRQFSNSRSEMNVSTLELGDSALYLCASSLADRTSDTQYFGPGTRLTVL.

This clonotype was observed a handful of times. V usage is TRBV9 and J usage is TRBJ2-3, with D perhaps TRBD1 or TRBD2 (6 bases each). The V end lost 0 bases, the J end lost 4 bases, and 15 bases lay between the germline ends. Per the germline V gene, CDR1 is SGDLS and CDR2 is YYNGEE. The CDR3 is made up of 16 amino acids. The CDR3 loop is CASSVAGALTPDTQYF. The CDR3 nucleotides are TGTGCCAGCAGCGTAGCGGGGGCCCTAACCCCAGATACGCAGTATTTT.